This T cell receptor beta chain originates from a study of blood T cell repertoires in COVID-19. Across the study: COVID-19 samples collected from the United States, Italy and Spain covered acute and convalescent phases. Sample material is recorded as cDNA or gDNA derived from T cells, B-cell-depleted T cells, or PBMCs.

The germline V and J ends were trimmed by 2 bases and 5 bases, with 12 bases remaining between them. CDR3 size: 14 residues. Germline V gives CDR1 KGHSH, CDR2 LQKENI. Original processing methods: Estimation of nucleated cell counts relied on the amplification of reference gene primers. Clones were sequenced by immunoSEQ multiplex PCR, and TCRdb holds only the in-frame ones, with some missing. The D gene and trimming were derived from the DNA, and the V and J assignments and clone size from that table. This repertoire shows some 700,000 clones, about nine tenths found once; its top ten account for roughly 0.25%.

The receptor was isolated from a woman aged 18 to 35 with acute or convalescent COVID-19. The sequenced sample consisted of peripheral blood. The chain employs TRBV18 and TRBJ2-5; weak D call: TRBD1 (6 bases). CDR3 in DNA: TGTGCCAGCTCACCAGGGACACTTCCCGAGACCCAGTACTTC. The encoded protein is CASSPGTLPETQYF.